The rows below give T cell receptor beta chains drawn from one sample of a study of blood T cell repertoires in COVID-19. The method was immunoSEQ multiplex PCR; TCRdb's version includes in-frame clones alone and lacks a portion of them. The data contain approximately 34,000 clones, about 89% of them singletons. Specimen: peripheral blood. These receptors were collected from a man in his sixties with acute or convalescent COVID-19. The CDR3 runs from the conserved cysteine through the conserved F or W. A D gene is named only where the DNA matches it firmly. Rows may omit the clone size; those that give it use once, few, many or a size class.

>once|TRBV19|TRBJ1-2|.
TGTGCCAGTAGTGTCGGAGGGATCTATGGCTACACCTTC
CASSVGGIYGYTF
>.|TRBV7-2|TRBJ1-1|.
TGTGCCAGCAGCTTAGACCACCTAATAAACACTGAAGCTTTCTTT
CASSLDHLINTEAFF
>.|TRBV12-5|TRBJ1-6|TRBD1
TGTGCTAGTGGTCTCAGGACAGGGATCGGTAATTCACCCCTCCACTTT
CASGLRTGIGNSPLHF
>.|TRBV6-5|TRBJ2-7|.
TGTGCCAGCAGTTACTCAGGGGGTAGCTCCTACGAGCAGTACTTC
CASSYSGGSSYEQYF
>once|TRBV10-3|TRBJ2-1|TRBD2
TGTGCCATCAGACAGAGCGGGAGCGGCTACAATGAGCAGTTCTTC
CAIRQSGSGYNEQFF
>.|TRBV6-5|TRBJ1-1|.
TGTGCCAGCAGCCGTGGGCAGGGGATCGGGGCTTTCTTT
CASSRGQGIGAFF
>.|TRBV6-5|TRBJ1-6|.
TGTGCCAGCAAGAGTCAGGGCGGTTCACCCCTCCACTTT
CASKSQGGSPLHF
>.|TRBV6-7|TRBJ2-2|TRBD1
TGTGCCAGCAGTGAGACCGTGGGACAGCTTAACACCGGGGAGCTGTTTTTT
CASSETVGQLNTGELFF
>.|TRBV30|TRBJ1-2|TRBD1
TGTGCCTGGGGGACAGGCAACGGGGGCTACACCTTC
CAWGTGNGGYTF
>.|TRBV2|TRBJ1-1|.
TGTGCCAGCAGTGAAGGCAGGAACACTGAAGCTTTCTTT
CASSEGRNTEAFF
>.|TRBV23-1|TRBJ2-5|.
TGCGCCAGCAGTCAATCACAGGGAGGGGTGGGCAAAGAGACCCAGTACTTC
CASSQSQGGVGKETQYF
>once|TRBV28|TRBJ2-7|TRBD1
TGTGCCAGCAGTTTAGAACCCCACAGGGGAATGTCCTACGAGCAGTACTTC
CASSLEPHRGMSYEQYF
>.|TRBV5-4|TRBJ2-7|TRBD2
TGTGCCAGCAGCTTGGTGAAACTAGCGGGAGAGCCCTACGAGCAGTACTTC
CASSLVKLAGEPYEQYF
>.|TRBV2|TRBJ2-1|TRBD1
TGTGCCAGCAGTGGCCCCCCGGGACAGTCCTACAATGAGCAGTTCTTC
CASSGPPGQSYNEQFF
>.|TRBV19|TRBJ2-3|.
TGTGCCAGTAGTGTTAGCCGGCTACGCACAGATACGCAGTATTTT
CASSVSRLRTDTQYF
>.|TRBV10-3|TRBJ2-1|TRBD2
TGTGCCATCAGTGGGCCGGGACTAGCTAACCAGAATGAGCAGTTCTTC
CAISGPGLANQNEQFF
>.|TRBV7-9|TRBJ1-4|.
TGTGCCAGCAGCTTAGGAGGGGGTCGGGAAAAACTGTTTTTT
CASSLGGGREKLFF
>.|TRBV12-3/TRBV12-4|TRBJ1-1|.
TGTGCCAGCAGTTTAGCCCGCAGGGGCACGGCTTTCTTT
CASSLARRGTAFF
>.|TRBV9|TRBJ1-2|TRBD1
TGTGCCAGCAGCGCCCACGACAGGGCCTTTGGCTACACCTTC
CASSAHDRAFGYTF
>.|TRBV29-1|TRBJ1-1|TRBD1
TGCAGCGTTGAACAGGGGGCGGGCACTGAAGCTTTCTTT
CSVEQGAGTEAFF
>.|TRBV2|TRBJ1-4|.
TGTGCCAGCAGTGAAGGCGGGGTTTCTAATGAAAAACTGTTTTTT
CASSEGGVSNEKLFF
>.|TRBV11-2|TRBJ2-5|TRBD1
TGTGCCAGCAGCTTAGGTACCTGGGACAGGGAAGAGACCCAGTACTTC
CASSLGTWDREETQYF
>.|TRBV30|TRBJ1-4|.
TGTGCCTGCGATCAGGGGGAAAAACTGTTTTTT
CACDQGEKLFF
>.|TRBV30|TRBJ1-2|.
TGTGCCTGGAAGGGAGGGCGAATTAACTATGGCTACACCTTC
CAWKGGRINYGYTF
>.|TRBV19|TRBJ2-2|TRBD1
TGTGCCAGTAGTACAAGACAGGGGGGGGCCGGGGAGCTGTTTTTT
CASSTRQGGAGELFF
>.|TRBV18|TRBJ1-5|.
TGTGCCAGCTCACCTGGGAGGGACGGACGTCAGCCCCAGCATTTT
CASSPGRDGRQPQHF
>.|TRBV11-1|TRBJ2-7|TRBD2
TGTGCCAGCAGCTTATCGACTAGCGGGAGTTACGAGCAGTACTTC
CASSLSTSGSYEQYF
>.|TRBV6-5|TRBJ1-5|.
TGTGCCAGCACCACGGGGGTGGGCAATCAGCCCCAGCATTTT
CASTTGVGNQPQHF
>.|TRBV6-1|TRBJ1-6|TRBD1
TGTGCCAGCAGTGAATTGGGGACAGGGAGGTCACCCCTCCACTTT
CASSELGTGRSPLHF
>.|TRBV2|TRBJ2-7|.
TGTGCCAGCAGTCCCTCCCTCTACGAGCAGTACTTC
CASSPSLYEQYF
>.|TRBV12-3/TRBV12-4|TRBJ1-2|.
TGTGCCAGCAGCGGACTAGCTAACTATGGCTACACCTTC
CASSGLANYGYTF
>.|TRBV5-4|TRBJ1-5|TRBD1
TGTGCCAGCAGCCAGGCCGGGACAGGGAGTCCCCAGCATTTT
CASSQAGTGSPQHF
>.|TRBV7-9|TRBJ1-3|TRBD1
TGTGCCAGCAGCAAGGACAGGATCTCTGGAAACACCATATATTTT
CASSKDRISGNTIYF
>.|TRBV5-4|TRBJ2-1|TRBD1
TGTGCCAGCACCTCGGGACAGGACCTCAATGAGCAGTTCTTC
CASTSGQDLNEQFF
>.|TRBV11-2|TRBJ2-1|.
TGTGCCAGCAGCTTAGACATTAATAGCAATGAGCAGTTCTTC
CASSLDINSNEQFF
>.|TRBV30|TRBJ1-2|TRBD1
TGTGCCTGGAGTGGTCGACAGGGGGCGAACTATGGCTACACCTTC
CAWSGRQGANYGYTF
>.|TRBV5-4|TRBJ2-3|.
TGTGCCAGCAGCTTGGACTCGTTGCAGTATTTT
CASSLDSLQYF
>.|TRBV30|TRBJ2-6|TRBD1
TGTGCCTGGAGTCCTAGGGGGCAGACTGGGGCCAACGTCCTGACTTTC
CAWSPRGQTGANVLTF
>.|TRBV3-1/TRBV3-2|TRBJ2-7|.
TGTGCCAGCAGCCAACTAGGAGGGCGGTCCGGCGAGCAGTACTTC
CASSQLGGRSGEQYF
>once|TRBV9|TRBJ2-1|.
TGTGCCAGCAGCGTAGGGACTTTTTCCTACAATGAGCAGTTCTTC
CASSVGTFSYNEQFF
>.|TRBV21-1|TRBJ1-4|.
TGTGCCAGCAGCAAAGCGACAGGCTTT
CASSKATGF
>.|TRBV11-3|TRBJ2-1|.
TGTGCCAGCAGCTTAGCCGGATGGAGCGAGCAGTTCTTC
CASSLAGWSEQFF
>.|TRBV5-8|TRBJ1-4|.
TGTGCCAGCAGCTTCAGGTGGGGCAGGCCCATTGAAAAACTGTTTTTT
CASSFRWGRPIEKLFF
>.|TRBV9|TRBJ2-2|.
TGTGCCAGCAGCCTTACCAGTGCGAACACCGGGGAGCTGTTTTTT
CASSLTSANTGELFF
>.|TRBV4-3|TRBJ2-7|.
TGCGCCAGCAGCTCCGGGGTGGGTCCCTCCTACGAGCAGTACTTC
CASSSGVGPSYEQYF
>.|TRBV3-1/TRBV3-2|TRBJ2-2|TRBD2
TGTGCCAGCAGCTTAAGCGGGAGTCGCACCGGGGAGCTGTTTTTT
CASSLSGSRTGELFF
>.|TRBV7-2|TRBJ2-1|TRBD1
TGTGCCAGCAGCTTAGGTGGGACAGTAATCTACAATGAGCAGTTCTTC
CASSLGGTVIYNEQFF
>.|TRBV5-1|TRBJ2-3|.
TGCGCCAGCAGCTTGGGAGGTTACAGGGACACAGATACGCAGTATTTT
CASSLGGYRDTDTQYF
>.|TRBV5-1|TRBJ1-3|.
TGCGCCAGCAGCCCAGGAAGCTCTGGAAACACCATATATTTT
CASSPGSSGNTIYF
>.|TRBV5-1|TRBJ2-7|TRBD2
TGCGCCAGCAGCTTGGGACTAGCGGGAGGGCCGGAGTACGAGCAGTACTTC
CASSLGLAGGPEYEQYF
>few|TRBV5-1|TRBJ2-7|.
TGCGCCAGCAGCGGGGGGTACGAGCAGTACTTC
CASSGGYEQYF
>once|TRBV6-5|TRBJ2-7|.
TGTGCCAGCAGTTATACTCCGTCGCGGTCCTACGAGCAGTACTTC
CASSYTPSRSYEQYF
>.|TRBV5-1|TRBJ1-5|.
TGCGCCAGCAGCTTGACAGGGCTAGGCAATCAGCCCCAGCATTTT
CASSLTGLGNQPQHF
>once|TRBV11-2|TRBJ1-2|TRBD1
TGTGCCAGCAGCTTCACAGGGGACTATGGCTACACCTTC
CASSFTGDYGYTF
>once|TRBV3-1/TRBV3-2|TRBJ1-6|TRBD1
TGTGCCAGCAGCCAGGACAGGGGATCGGATTCACCCCTCCACTTT
CASSQDRGSDSPLHF
>.|TRBV19|TRBJ2-5|TRBD2
TGTGCCAGTAACCCAGGACTAGCGGGAGGAGGAGAGACCCAGTACTTC
CASNPGLAGGGETQYF